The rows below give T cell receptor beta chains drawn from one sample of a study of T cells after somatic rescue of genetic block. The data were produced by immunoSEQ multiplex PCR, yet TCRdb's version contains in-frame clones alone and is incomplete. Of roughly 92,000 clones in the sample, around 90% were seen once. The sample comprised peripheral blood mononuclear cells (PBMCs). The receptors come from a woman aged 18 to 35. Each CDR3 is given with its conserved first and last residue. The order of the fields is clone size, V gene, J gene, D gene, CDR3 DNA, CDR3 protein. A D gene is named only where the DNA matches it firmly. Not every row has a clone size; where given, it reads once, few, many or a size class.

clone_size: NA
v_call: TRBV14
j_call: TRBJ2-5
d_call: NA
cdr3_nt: TGTGCCAGCAGCCCCCGACTCTCTAGAAAAGGGACGCAAGGGGCCCAGTACTTC
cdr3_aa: CASSPRLSRKGTQGAQYF

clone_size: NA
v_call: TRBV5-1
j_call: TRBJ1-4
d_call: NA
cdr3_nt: TGCGCCAGCAGCGACTCGTCCGCAACTAATGAAAAACTGTTTTTT
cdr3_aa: CASSDSSATNEKLFF

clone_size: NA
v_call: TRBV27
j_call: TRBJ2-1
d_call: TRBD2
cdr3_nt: TGTGCCAGCAGTGTCGGGACTAGCGGGACCAATGAGCAGTTCTTC
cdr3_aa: CASSVGTSGTNEQFF

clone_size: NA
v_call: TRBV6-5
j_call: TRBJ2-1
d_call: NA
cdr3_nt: TGTGCCAGCAGTTCACCGGCAGGGGAAACACATGAGCAGTTCTTC
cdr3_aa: CASSSPAGETHEQFF

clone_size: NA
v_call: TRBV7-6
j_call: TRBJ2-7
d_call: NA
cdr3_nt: TGTGCCAGCAGCCCATACCCCGCTGGCTACGAGCAGTACTTC
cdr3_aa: CASSPYPAGYEQYF

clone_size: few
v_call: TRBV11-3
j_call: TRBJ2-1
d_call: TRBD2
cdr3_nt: TGTGCCAGCAGCTTGAACCCTTCTAGCGGGAGTTACAATGAGCAGTTCTTC
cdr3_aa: CASSLNPSSGSYNEQFF

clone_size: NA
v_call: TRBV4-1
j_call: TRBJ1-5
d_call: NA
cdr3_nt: TGCGCCAGCAGCCAAGAGGAGGGGACGAATCAGCCCCAGCATTTT
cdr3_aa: CASSQEEGTNQPQHF

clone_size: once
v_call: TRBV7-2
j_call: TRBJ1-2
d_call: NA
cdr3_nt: TGTGCCAGCAGCTTAACGTTTGCCTATGGCTACACCTTC
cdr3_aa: CASSLTFAYGYTF

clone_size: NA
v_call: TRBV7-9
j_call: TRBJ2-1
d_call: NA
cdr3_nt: TGTGCCAGCAGCTCCCGGCGAACCACCTACAATGAGCAGTTCTTC
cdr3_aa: CASSSRRTTYNEQFF

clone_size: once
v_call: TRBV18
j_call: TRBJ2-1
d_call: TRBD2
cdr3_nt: TGTGCCAGCTCACCCCTGAGCGGGAGCAATGAGCAGTTCTTC
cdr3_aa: CASSPLSGSNEQFF

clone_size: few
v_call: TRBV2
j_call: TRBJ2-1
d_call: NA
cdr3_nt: TGTGCCAGCAGGGCTACTAGTTCGTATGGCGATGAGCAGTTCTTC
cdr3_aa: CASRATSSYGDEQFF

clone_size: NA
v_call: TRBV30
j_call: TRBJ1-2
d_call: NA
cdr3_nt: TGTGCCTGGAGTGTACTGGGGGTAGGCGGCTACACCTTC
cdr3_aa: CAWSVLGVGGYTF

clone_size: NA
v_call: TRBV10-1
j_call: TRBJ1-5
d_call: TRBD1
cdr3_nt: TGCGCCACCTCGACAGGGCGGAATCAGCCCCAGCATTTT
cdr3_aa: CATSTGRNQPQHF

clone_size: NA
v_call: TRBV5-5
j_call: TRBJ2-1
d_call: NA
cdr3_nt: TGTGCCAGCAGGGGTGCCATCTCCTACAATGAGCAGTTCTTC
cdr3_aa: CASRGAISYNEQFF

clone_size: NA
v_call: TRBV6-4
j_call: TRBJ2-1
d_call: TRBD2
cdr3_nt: TGTGCCAGCAGTGCCGATACTAGCGGGATAAGGTATGAGCAGTTCTTC
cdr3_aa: CASSADTSGIRYEQFF

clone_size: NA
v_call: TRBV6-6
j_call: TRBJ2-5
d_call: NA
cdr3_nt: TGTGCCAGCAGTCCGGTGGTCCCGACCCAGTACTTC
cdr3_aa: CASSPVVPTQYF

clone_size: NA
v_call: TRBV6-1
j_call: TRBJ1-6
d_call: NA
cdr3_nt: TGTGCCAGCAGTGAAAGGAATTCACCCCTCCACTTT
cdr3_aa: CASSERNSPLHF

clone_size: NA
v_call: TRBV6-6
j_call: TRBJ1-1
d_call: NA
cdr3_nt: TGTGCCAGCAGACCTGAGCCGAACACTGAAGCTTTCTTT
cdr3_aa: CASRPEPNTEAFF

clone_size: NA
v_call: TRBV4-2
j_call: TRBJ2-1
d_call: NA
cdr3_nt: TGTGCCAGCAGCCAAGACGTAGGGTCTAGCGCCTACAATGAGCAGTTCTTC
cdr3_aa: CASSQDVGSSAYNEQFF

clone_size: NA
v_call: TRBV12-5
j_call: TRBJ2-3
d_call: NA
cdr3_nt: TGTGCTAGTGGTTTGGTACTTAGTTGGGTTAGCACAGATACGCAGTATTTT
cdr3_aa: CASGLVLSWVSTDTQYF

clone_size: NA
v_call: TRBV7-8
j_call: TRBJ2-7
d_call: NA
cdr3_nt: TGTGCCAGCAGCCTCTTGGACTACGAGCAGTACTTC
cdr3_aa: CASSLLDYEQYF

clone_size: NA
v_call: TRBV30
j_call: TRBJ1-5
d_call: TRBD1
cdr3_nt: TGTGCCTGGAGTGGGGGGACAGGCCAATACGTGAGCAATCAGCCCCAGCATTTT
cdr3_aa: CAWSGGTGQYVSNQPQHF

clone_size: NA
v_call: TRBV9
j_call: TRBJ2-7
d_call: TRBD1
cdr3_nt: TGTGCCAGCAGCACCCGGGACAGGCACTACGAGCAGTACTTC
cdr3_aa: CASSTRDRHYEQYF

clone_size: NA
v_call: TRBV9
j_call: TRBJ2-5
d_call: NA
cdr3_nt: TGTGCCAGCAGCGTAGGACCGGAGGGGGCCCAGTACTTC
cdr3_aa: CASSVGPEGAQYF

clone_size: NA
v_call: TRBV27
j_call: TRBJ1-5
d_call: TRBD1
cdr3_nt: TGTGCCAGCAGTTCGGCCCTAGGGACAGGCGGACAGCCCCAGCATTTT
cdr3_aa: CASSSALGTGGQPQHF

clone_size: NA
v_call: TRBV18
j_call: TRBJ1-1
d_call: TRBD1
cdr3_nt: TGTGCCAGCTCACTCAAGACAGGGGGTGAGGGCACTGAAGCTTTCTTT
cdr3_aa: CASSLKTGGEGTEAFF

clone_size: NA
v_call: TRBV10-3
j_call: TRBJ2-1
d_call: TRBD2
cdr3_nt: TGTGCCATCAGTGTAACTAGCGGGACTTACAATGAGCAGTTCTTC
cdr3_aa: CAISVTSGTYNEQFF

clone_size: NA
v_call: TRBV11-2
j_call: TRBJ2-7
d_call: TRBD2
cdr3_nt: TGTGCCAGCAGCTTCCGGACCCTCGCGGGAGGGCGTCGGAACGAGCAGTACTTC
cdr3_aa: CASSFRTLAGGRRNEQYF

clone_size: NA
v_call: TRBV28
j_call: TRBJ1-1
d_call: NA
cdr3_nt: TGTGCCACCCAGACTGCGAACACTGAAGCTTTCTTT
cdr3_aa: CATQTANTEAFF

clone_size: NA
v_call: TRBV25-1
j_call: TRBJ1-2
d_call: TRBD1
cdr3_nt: TGTGCCAGCAGTGCGATGACAGGGGGATTAGTTGGCTACACCTTC
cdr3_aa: CASSAMTGGLVGYTF

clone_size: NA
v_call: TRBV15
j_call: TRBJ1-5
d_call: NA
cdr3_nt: TGTGCCACCAGCAGAGCGGGTTTGCCCCAGCATTTT
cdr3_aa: CATSRAGLPQHF

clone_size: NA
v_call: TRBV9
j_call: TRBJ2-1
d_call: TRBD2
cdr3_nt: TGTGCCAGCAGCGTAGGCGGGAGGGCCAATGAGCAGTTCTTC
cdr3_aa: CASSVGGRANEQFF

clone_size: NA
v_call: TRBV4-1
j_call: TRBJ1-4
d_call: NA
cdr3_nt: TGCGCCAGCAGCCAAGATTCCCCCGACTTTTTGACTAATGAAAAACTGTTTTTT
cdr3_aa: CASSQDSPDFLTNEKLFF

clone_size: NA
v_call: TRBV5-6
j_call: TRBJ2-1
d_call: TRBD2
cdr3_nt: TGTGCCAGCAGCTTGCTGATAGCGGGCCGCCGGGAGCAGTTCTTC
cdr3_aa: CASSLLIAGRREQFF

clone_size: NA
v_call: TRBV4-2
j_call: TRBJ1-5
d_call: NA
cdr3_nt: TGTGCCAGCAGCCCAAGGGCCCTCAATCAGCCCCAGCATTTT
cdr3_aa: CASSPRALNQPQHF

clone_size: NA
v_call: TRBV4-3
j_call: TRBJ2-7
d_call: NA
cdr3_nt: TGCGCCAGCAGCCAAGATTCCCCCAGGGGAGCCGGGAGGTCCTACGAGCAGTACTTC
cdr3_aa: CASSQDSPRGAGRSYEQYF

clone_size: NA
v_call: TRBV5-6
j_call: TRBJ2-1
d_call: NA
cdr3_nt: TGTGCCAGCAGCTTGGTCGCCGGCTCCCCGCCCAATGAGCAGTTCTTC
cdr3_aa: CASSLVAGSPPNEQFF

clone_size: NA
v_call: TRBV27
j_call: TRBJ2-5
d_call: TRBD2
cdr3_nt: TGTATAGTAGCGGGAGGGCCTGGAGAGACCCAGTACTTC
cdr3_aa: CIVAGGPGETQYF

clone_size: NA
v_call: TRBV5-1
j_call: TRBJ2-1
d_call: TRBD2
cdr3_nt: TGCGCCAGCAGCTTTGGGGCGGGAGGAGGCAATGAGCAGTTCTTC
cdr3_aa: CASSFGAGGGNEQFF

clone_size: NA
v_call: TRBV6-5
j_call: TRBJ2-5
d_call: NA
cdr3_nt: TGTGCCAGCAGGGACCCGGGGTCCTCATGGACCCAGTACTTC
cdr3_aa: CASRDPGSSWTQYF

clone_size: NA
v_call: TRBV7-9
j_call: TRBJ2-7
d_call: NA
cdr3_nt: TGTGCCAGCAGCCCAAGCCCGGCCCCCTACGAGCAGTACTTC
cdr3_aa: CASSPSPAPYEQYF

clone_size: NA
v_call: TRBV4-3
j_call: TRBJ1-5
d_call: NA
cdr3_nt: TGCGCCAGCAGCCAAGATTTGGGATATAGCAATCAGCCCCAGCATTTT
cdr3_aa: CASSQDLGYSNQPQHF

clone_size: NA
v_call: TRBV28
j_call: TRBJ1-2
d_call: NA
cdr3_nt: TGTGCCAGCAGTATGACTTTCGCCTATGGCTACACCTTC
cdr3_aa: CASSMTFAYGYTF

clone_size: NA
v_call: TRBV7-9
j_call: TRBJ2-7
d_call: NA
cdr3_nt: TGTGCCAGCAGCTCCAGAGTAGGAACCTACGAGCAGTACTTC
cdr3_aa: CASSSRVGTYEQYF

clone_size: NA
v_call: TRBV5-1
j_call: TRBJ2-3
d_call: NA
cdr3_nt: TGCGCCAGCAGCTTGGTTGGCGGGAGCACAGATACGCAGTATTTT
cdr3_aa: CASSLVGGSTDTQYF

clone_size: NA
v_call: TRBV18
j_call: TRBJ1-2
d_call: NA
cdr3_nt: TGTGCCAGCTCACCAGGCAGGGGCGATGGCTACACCTTC
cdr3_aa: CASSPGRGDGYTF

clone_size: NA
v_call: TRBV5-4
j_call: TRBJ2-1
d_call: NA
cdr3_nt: TGTGCCAGCAGCTTCCCGAGCTATGAGCAGTTCTTC
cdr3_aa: CASSFPSYEQFF

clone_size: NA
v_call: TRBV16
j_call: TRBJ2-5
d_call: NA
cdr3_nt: TGTGCCAGCAGCCAAGGGGCACAAGAGACCCAGTACTTC
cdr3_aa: CASSQGAQETQYF

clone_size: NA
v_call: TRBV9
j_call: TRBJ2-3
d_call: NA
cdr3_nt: TGTGCCAGCAGCGTAGCTCGTACAGATACGCAGTATTTT
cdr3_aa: CASSVARTDTQYF

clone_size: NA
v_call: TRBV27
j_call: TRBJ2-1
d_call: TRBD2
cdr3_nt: TGTGCCAGCACCTCCATAGCGGGACGCTCCTACAATGAGCAGTTCTTC
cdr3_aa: CASTSIAGRSYNEQFF

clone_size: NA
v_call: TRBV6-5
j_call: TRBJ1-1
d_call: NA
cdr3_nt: TGTGCCAGCAGTCGGGGGTGGACTGAAGCTTTCTTT
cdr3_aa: CASSRGWTEAFF

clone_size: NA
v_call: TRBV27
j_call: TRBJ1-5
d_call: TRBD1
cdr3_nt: TGTGCCAGCAGTTGGACAGGGAATCAGCCCCAGCATTTT
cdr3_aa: CASSWTGNQPQHF

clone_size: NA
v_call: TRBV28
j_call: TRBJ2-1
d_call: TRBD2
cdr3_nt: TGTGCCAGCAGCTCACCAGCGGGAGGGCCCTATGAGCAGTTCTTC
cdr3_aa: CASSSPAGGPYEQFF

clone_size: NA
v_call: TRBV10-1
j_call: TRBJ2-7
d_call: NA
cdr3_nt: TGCGCCAGCAGTGTTAAAGGGACGGGCGAGCAGTACTTC
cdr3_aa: CASSVKGTGEQYF

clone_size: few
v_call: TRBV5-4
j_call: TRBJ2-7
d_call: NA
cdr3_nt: TGTGCCAGCAGCTTAGGAAGGTTGGGGACACGACCCTACGAGCAGTACTTC
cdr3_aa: CASSLGRLGTRPYEQYF